Reported below is one TCR beta chain. This specimen belongs to a study of cytomegalovirus exposure and HLA in healthy donors. Germline lookup yields CDR1 SGHTA and CDR2 FQGNSA. The V end was cut by 0 bases, the J end by 8 bases, with 11 bases between. This CDR3 region has 14 residues. Primers included in the PCR were 60 Vbeta and 13 Jbeta primers. Clones were read by immunoSEQ multiplex PCR, and TCRdb kept only the in-frame ones, dropping some. The sample carries about 190,000 clones, around 82% recorded once. The sequence came from a boy younger than 18 in good health and CMV-seronegative. This chain connects TRBV7-2 to TRBJ2-1, with a tentative D call TRBD2 (6 bases). Sequencing was performed on PBMCs. CDR3: CASSLARLVHEQFF. CDR3 DNA: TGTGCCAGCAGCTTAGCGCGACTAGTTCATGAGCAGTTCTTC. The variable domain in full, completed from reference TRBV7-2 and TRBJ2-1, reads GAGVSQSPSNKVTEKGKDVELRCDPISGHTALYWYRQSLGQGLEFLIYFQGNSAPDKSGLPSDRFSAERTGGSVSTLTIQRTQQEDSAVYLCASSLARLVHEQFFGPGTRLTVL.